The 19 T cell receptor beta chains below were found in one sample sequenced in a study of CD8 T cells in ankylosing spondylitis. Antigen specificity for these receptors is unknown. Overall study results and limits: A motif in TCR beta, a set of under 10 highly homologous variants, appeared characteristic of ankylosing spondylitis blood.

TCRdb called the 5' RACE reads again in MiXCR, with one record for every CDR3 protein. The data hold 800,000 to 900,000 distinct CDR3 sequences, with about 10% observed a single time. Sequenced material: blood, either unsorted or a sorted T cell fraction (not recorded which). These receptors came from a male donor with ankylosing spondylitis.

This chain links TRBV18 with TRBJ2-5; 7 bases line up with TRBD1. The CDR3 totals 16 residues. CDR1 and CDR2 from the germline V gene are KGHSH and LQKENI. The V segment lost 3 bases and the J segment 1 base; nucleotides outside the gene matches: 8. The CDR3 sequence: CASSPYRDSIQETQYF. Here the CDR3 DNA reads TGTGCCAGCTCACCGTACCGGGACAGTATCCAAGAGACCCAGTACTTC.

The rearrangement uses TRBV7-3 and TRBJ2-3; perhaps TRBD2 as D (5 bases). The germline V gene encodes CDR1 SGHTA and CDR2 FQGTGA. CDR3 length equals 15 residues. Trimming cost V 4 bases and J 3 bases, with 14 bases left between them. The CDR3 loop reads CASSYLGDRTDTQYF. In nucleotides, the CDR3 is TGTGCCAGCAGCTACTTGGGAGATAGGACAGATACGCAGTATTTT.

For this clonotype: A much larger clonotype is one base distant, so this may be a read error. This chain uses TRBV20-1 with TRBJ2-7; perhaps TRBD2 as D (6 bases). Germline V gene data show CDR1 as DFQATT and CDR2 as SNEGSKA (reference sequence). The CDR3 extends over 14 amino acids. The V and J ends lost 3 bases and 2 bases respectively, with 14 bases between them. The CDR3 is CSASKTAGTYEQYF. CDR3 nucleotide sequence: TGCAGTGCTAGCAAGACTGCGGGAACCTACGAGCAGTACTTC.

This clonotype was picked up a small number of times. The CDR3 DNA sequence: TGTGCCAGCAGATCCCAGGGCTATGGCTACACCTTC. Its translation: CASRSQGYGYTF. This chain uses TRBV7-2 with TRBJ1-2; D may be TRBD1 (5 bases). The length of the CDR3 is 12 residues. Per germline, CDR1 SGHTA and CDR2 FQGNSA. Trimming stripped 6 bases from V and 4 bases from J, with 9 bases between.

This clonotype was found many times. The CDR3 sequence is CSARDRMRPYEQYF. The DNA for the CDR3 is TGCAGTGCTAGAGATCGAATGAGACCGTACGAGCAGTACTTC. V gene TRBV20-1 combines with J gene TRBJ2-7; D call uncertain. The CDR3 covers 14 residues. Germline V lookup: CDR1 DFQATT, CDR2 SNEGSKA (reference sequence). The V end lost 0 bases, the J end lost 4 bases, and 13 bases lay between the germline ends.

This clonotype is a singleton in its sample. One end of the junction does not line up with germline, which may come from a read error. The chain is built from TRBV5-1 and TRBJ2-1; 9 bases fit TRBD2. CDR1 is SGHRS and CDR2 is YFSETQ in the germline V gene. This CDR3 spans 14 amino acids. CDR3 in amino acids: CASSSRSGRTEQSF. The DNA for the CDR3 is TGCGCCAGCAGCTCCAGGAGCGGGAGGACCGAGCAGTCCTTC.

This clonotype was seen once. This chain connects TRBV7-3 to TRBJ2-1; 12 bases are a match to TRBD1. After removal of 2 bases from V and 9 bases from J, the junction contained 5 bases not matched to a gene. CDR3 length equals 15 residues. Germline V gene lookup returns CDR1 SGHTA and CDR2 FQGTGA. CDR3: CASSLPGQGASEQFF. CDR3 nucleotides: TGTGCCAGCAGCTTACCGGGACAGGGGGCAAGTGAGCAGTTCTTC.

A few counts support this clonotype. The J gene is TRBJ1-1, the V gene TRBV6-2 or TRBV6-3, with 9 bases fitting TRBD1. The J segment lost 5 bases and the V segment lost 1 base, leaving 11 bases of the junction unmatched. The CDR3 has 17 residues. CDR1 and CDR2 from the germline V gene are MNHEY and SVGEGT. The DNA of the CDR3 is TGTGCCAGCAGTTACTTGTACTACAGGGGGCGAGGTACTGAAGCTTTCTTT. Protein: CASSYLYYRGRGTEAFF.

The chain links TRBV5-1 to TRBJ2-3, with a weak D call TRBD1 (7 bases). Trimming took 4 bases from V and 4 from J, leaving 13 bases between them. The CDR3 extends over 14 amino acids. The germline CDR1 and CDR2 sequences are SGHRS and YFSETQ. This chain's CDR3 is CASSNSRGADTQYF. DNA of the CDR3: TGCGCCAGCAGCAATTCCAGGGGGGCAGATACGCAGTATTTT.

In its sample, this clonotype was seen a few times. The gene calls are TRBV5-1 and TRBJ2-1; a possible D gene is TRBD2 (5 bases). V was cut by 0 bases and J by 6 bases, with 13 bases left in between. In germline, CDR1 is SGHRS, CDR2 YFSETQ. CDR3 size: 15 residues. The CDR3 sequence: CASSLGSGMSNEQFF. The CDR3 DNA reads as TGCGCCAGCAGCTTGGGGAGCGGAATGAGCAATGAGCAGTTCTTC.

The rearrangement links TRBV28 to TRBJ2-5; D ambiguous. Germline lookup yields CDR1 MDHEN and CDR2 SYDVKM. The CDR3 is made up of 16 amino acids. V lost 6 bases and J 6 bases, leaving 23 bases between the germline ends. CDR3 bases: TGTGCCAGCAGCCCCCTTGGACGGGTCGTGTGGAAGACCCAGTACTTC. Translated, it gives CASSPLGRVVWKTQYF.

This clonotype was observed a handful of times. This chain joins TRBV20-1 and TRBJ2-5; D remains ambiguous. CDR3 size: 10 residues. Trimming took off 5 bases at V and 9 bases at J, with 10 bases between the two ends. Germline CDR1 and CDR2: DFQATT and SNEGSKA (reference sequence). The CDR3 loop is CSAAYGSQYF. The CDR3 coding sequence is TGCAGTGCTGCCTACGGGTCCCAGTACTTC.

This clonotype turned up a few times. This rearrangement joins TRBV6-1 to TRBJ2-6; 8 bases align to TRBD2. The CDR3 length is 16 residues. The ends lost 6 bases at V and 1 base at J; junction bases unmatched: 5. The V gene's germline CDR1 is MNHNS and CDR2 SASEGT. The CDR3 here is CASRLSGGSGANVLTF. For the CDR3, the DNA is TGTGCCAGCAGGCTTTCGGGAGGGTCTGGGGCCAACGTCCTGACTTTC.

The chain employs TRBV6-2 or TRBV6-3 and TRBJ2-7, with 8 bases fitting TRBD1. V gave up 7 bases and J gave up 5 bases; unmatched junction bases: 10. The germline V gene encodes CDR1 MNHEY and CDR2 SVGEGT. The CDR3 runs 14 residues. The CDR3 spells CASKRWTGSDEQYF. The CDR3 DNA is TGTGCCAGCAAGAGATGGACAGGGTCCGACGAGCAGTACTTC.

This clonotype was seen just once. This sequence joins TRBV20-1 and TRBJ2-3; 9 nucleotides agree with TRBD1. The last part of the DNA fits TRBJ1-5 better; the J call may be wrong. The CDR3 covers 15 residues. Per the germline V gene, CDR1 is DFQATT and CDR2 is SNEGSKA (reference sequence). The CDR3 DNA reads TGCAGTGCTATCGGGACAGGGATAAGCACAGATACGCAGCATTTT. Its translation: CSAIGTGISTDTQHF.

This chain joins TRBV6-2 or TRBV6-3 and TRBJ2-1; 13 positions agree with TRBD2. This CDR3 contains 14 residues. Germline lookup yields CDR1 MNHEY and CDR2 SVGEGT. With 5 bases clipped from V and 8 bases from J, the junction kept 3 bases outside the gene matches. CDR3 in DNA: TGTGCCAGCAGTACTAGCGGGGGGGCACATGAGCAGTTCTTC. Translated, it gives CASSTSGGAHEQFF.

In its sample, this clonotype was seen a few times. With a much larger clone just one base away, this may be a read error. The J gene is TRBJ2-2, the V gene TRBV20-1, with 7 bases identical to TRBD2. Germline-derived CDR1 and CDR2 are DFQATT and SNEGSKA (reference sequence). The CDR3 extends over 16 amino acids. The DNA for the CDR3 is TGCAGTGCTAGAGATCGTAAGCGGGGTAACACCGGGAAGCTGTTTTTT. This codes for CSARDRKRGNTGKLFF.

The chain is built from TRBV7-6 and TRBJ2-7; TRBD1 matches at 8 bases. V lost 5 bases and J lost 3; bases outside the gene matches: 9. The CDR3 runs 15 residues. From germline, CDR1 is SGHVS and CDR2 FNYEAQ. The CDR3 loop reads CASSHSTGVCYEQYF. The CDR3 DNA reads TGTGCCAGCAGCCACTCGACAGGGGTTTGCTACGAGCAGTACTTC.

Written as DNA, the CDR3 is TGTGCCAGCAGCTTCAGGGAACTACAGGGTGACGAGCAGTACTTC. It is translated as CASSFRELQGDEQYF. The V gene is TRBV7-6, the J gene TRBJ2-7; D might be TRBD1 (6 bases). Germline-derived CDR1 and CDR2 are SGHVS and FNYEAQ. The V and J ends lost 3 bases and 5 bases respectively, with 17 bases between them. The CDR3 covers 15 residues.